The 8 T cell receptor beta chains below were found in one sample sequenced in a study of blood T cell repertoires in COVID-19. Profiled with immunoSEQ multiplex PCR; TCRdb holds only in-frame clones, not every one. There are 200,000 or so clones in the sample; about 87% occur only once, and roughly 2.6% lies in the top ten. Sequenced material: PBMCs or T cells enriched from blood (not recorded which). The receptors shown here come from a young woman who had recovered from COVID-19.

The CDR3 reads CASSLSPGQAEKLFF. The DNA for the CDR3 is TGTGCCAGCAGCTTATCCCCCGGCCAGGCGGAAAAACTGTTTTTT. The chain joins TRBV7-2 to TRBJ1-4; D is undetermined. CDR1 and CDR2 (germline): SGHTA, FQGNSA. This CDR3 spans 15 amino acids. V lost 2 bases and J lost 8, with 15 bases in between. The full variable domain, with the rest looked up from reference TRBV7-2 and TRBJ1-4, is GAGVSQSPSNKVTEKGKDVELRCDPISGHTALYWYRQSLGQGLEFLIYFQGNSAPDKSGLPSDRFSAERTGGSVSTLTIQRTQQEDSAVYLCASSLSPGQAEKLFFGSGTQLSVL.

The V gene is TRBV11-2, the J gene TRBJ2-5; weak D call: TRBD2 (7 bases). Trimming removed 4 bases at V and 2 bases at J, with 20 bases between. Germline CDR1 SGHAT, CDR2 FQNNGV. The CDR3 contains 17 residues. The CDR3 loop reads CASSSGPPGGQQETQYF. The CDR3 nucleotides read TGTGCCAGCAGCTCTGGGCCCCCCGGGGGGCAGCAAGAGACCCAGTACTTC.

This chain links TRBV10-3 with TRBJ1-2; D uncertain. The germline V gene encodes CDR1 ENHRY and CDR2 SYGVKD. With 7 bases removed from V and 0 bases from J, the gap between germline ends came to 12 bases. This CDR3 region has 14 residues. The CDR3 sequence: CAITSLTANYGYTF. CDR3 DNA: TGTGCCATCACCTCACTAACTGCTAACTATGGCTACACCTTC.

There are a few counts of this clone. This chain uses TRBV29-1 with TRBJ1-2, with D uncertain. Trimming stripped 0 bases from V and 8 bases from J, with 4 bases between. From germline, CDR1 is SQVTM and CDR2 ANQGSEA. There are 10 residues in the CDR3. CDR3 nucleotides: TGCAGCGTTGAAGAGAGCGGCTACACCTTC. Residues: CSVEESGYTF. The full variable domain, rest sourced from reference TRBV29-1 and TRBJ1-2, is SAVISQKPSRDICQRGTSLTIQCQVDSQVTMMFWYRQQPGQSLTLIATANQGSEATYESGFVIDKFPISRPNLTFSTLTVSNMSPEDSSIYLCSVEESGYTFGSGTRLTVV.

This chain links TRBV25-1 with TRBJ1-4; D is perhaps TRBD1 (5 bases). CDR1 MGHDK and CDR2 SYGVNS come from the germline V gene. The CDR3 loop spans 11 amino acids. V was clipped by 6 bases and J by 6 bases, with 5 bases between them. The CDR3 here is CASRTDEKLFF. Written as DNA, the CDR3 is TGTGCCAGCAGGACAGATGAAAAACTGTTTTTT.

J is TRBJ2-1 and V is TRBV19; D gene uncertain. The germline V gene encodes CDR1 LNHDA and CDR2 SQIVND (reference sequence). Deletions cut 4 bases from V and 10 bases from J, with 17 bases between. The CDR3 contains 14 residues. CDR3 nucleotides: TGTGCCAGTAGTAATTGGAGACTTGAAGGAGAGCAGTTCTTC. It translates to CASSNWRLEGEQFF.

V is TRBV7-9 and J is TRBJ1-4; tentative D call: TRBD1 (6 bases). V was pared by 4 bases and J by 4 bases, with 10 bases between. Germline V gene lookup returns CDR1 SEHNR and CDR2 FQNEAQ (reference sequence). CDR3 length equals 14 residues. In DNA, the CDR3 is TGTGCCAGCAGCTCCGGGGGGCGTAATGAAAAACTGTTTTTT. Protein: CASSSGGRNEKLFF.

The chain joins TRBV14 to TRBJ2-1, with TRBD2 identical over 8 bases. Germline CDR1 is SGHDN and CDR2 is FVKESK. The CDR3 has 14 amino acids. Losses at the gene ends were 8 bases for V and 3 bases for J; bases not matched to a gene: 6. The CDR3 here is CASGKRGLYNEQFF. The CDR3 bases are TGTGCCAGCGGTAAGCGGGGGCTCTACAATGAGCAGTTCTTC.